The 14 T cell receptor beta chains in this list originate from one sample, sequenced in a study of cytomegalovirus exposure and HLA in healthy donors (dated by TCRdb to 2017 to 2019). The library was produced with the immunoSEQ multiplex PCR assay. The multiplex PCR relied on a mix of 60 forward primers for TCR Vbeta segments and 13 reverse primers for TCR Jbeta segments. TCRdb carries this immuneACCESS record with in-frame sequences only. Its versions omit some clonotypes, under half of them owing to an unresolved V gene in the studies checked, with the rest unexplained. This sample gives some 120,000 clones in total; approximately 80% of them show up just once. Approximately 4% of the sample lies in the top ten. Source material: PBMCs. The receptors derive from a man between 25 and 39 years old in good health and CMV-seropositive.

The chain employs TRBV10-3 and TRBJ2-3, with D possibly being TRBD1 (6 bases). V was pared by 5 bases and J by 4 bases, with 16 bases between. The CDR3 totals 15 residues. Germline-derived CDR1 and CDR2 are ENHRY and SYGVKD. CDR3 nucleotide sequence: TGTGCCATCAGTACCGGGACACAGAGGGCAGATACGCAGTATTTT. Its protein product is CAISTGTQRADTQYF.

Details on this clone: Different DNA sequences within this sample yield the same CDR3. In nucleotides, the CDR3 is TGTGCCAGCAGCCTGACAGGGCTTAGCAATCAGCCCCAGCACTTT. Protein sequence: CASSLTGLSNQPQHF. V usage is TRBV12-1 and J usage is TRBJ1-5; the table's D call TRBD1 went unverified against the DNA. TRBV12-1 corresponds to a pseudogene. The CDR3 spans 15 residues.

This clone was counted only a few times. The chain joins TRBV6-6 to TRBJ1-2; no firm D call. The V gene lost 2 bases and the J gene lost 3 bases, with 7 bases spanning the gap. The CDR3 covers 13 residues. CDR1 and CDR2 from the germline V gene are MNHNY and SVGAGI (reference sequence). CDR3 sequence (DNA): TGTGCCAGCAGTTACCCGACTGACTATGGCTACACCTTC. Protein sequence: CASSYPTDYGYTF.

The chain recombines TRBV18 with TRBJ2-3; TRBD2 agrees at 7 bases. Germline lookup yields CDR1 KGHSH and CDR2 LQKENI. With V trimmed by 3 bases and J by 3 bases, 6 bases remained unmatched. This CDR3 spans 15 amino acids. The CDR3 DNA reads as TGTGCCAGCTCACCGAGAGGTAGCGGGACAGATACGCAGTATTTT. This sequence encodes CASSPRGSGTDTQYF.

Details on this clone: This sample also contains other DNA sequences that code for the same CDR3. The chain joins TRBV9 to TRBJ2-2, with 8 positions matching TRBD2. Germline CDR1 SGDLS, CDR2 YYNGEE. J lost 3 bases, V lost 0 bases, and 4 bases had no gene match. This CDR3 region has 16 residues. In DNA, the CDR3 is TGTGCCAGCAGCGTAGCGACTAGCGCGGACACCGGGGAGCTGTTTTTT. This codes for CASSVATSADTGELFF.

In its sample, this clone was seen a few times. This chain joins TRBV5-4 and TRBJ1-1; 9 nucleotides match TRBD1. The trim removed 3 bases at V and 1 base at J, leaving 4 bases unmatched. The CDR3 contains 15 residues. Germline V gene lookup returns CDR1 SGHNT and CDR2 YYREEE (reference sequence). The CDR3 nucleotides read TGTGCCAGCAGCTCCAGGACAGGGGCGAACACTGAAGCTTTCTTT. The encoded protein is CASSSRTGANTEAFF.

The DNA for the CDR3 is TGTGCCAGCATTAAGACAGGGCCGCGCAATCAGCCCCAGCATTTT. Translated, it gives CASIKTGPRNQPQHF. The chain employs TRBV28 and TRBJ1-5; TRBD1 aligns across 7 bases. Per the germline V gene, CDR1 is MDHEN and CDR2 is SYDVKM. With V trimmed by 7 bases and J by 2 bases, 8 bases remained unmatched. The CDR3 contains 15 residues.

The chain joins TRBV2 to TRBJ2-5; D unclear. This CDR3 region has 14 residues. Trimming removed 2 bases from V and 3 bases from J, with 10 bases in between. Germline loops: CDR1 SNHLY, CDR2 FYNNEI. CDR3 residues: CASSEFSGEETQYF. The CDR3 DNA follows: TGTGCCAGCAGTGAATTCTCCGGTGAAGAGACCCAGTACTTC.

The V and J genes are TRBV27 and TRBJ1-4; the D gene is possibly TRBD1 (5 bases). V dropped 0 bases and J dropped 8 bases, with 13 bases sitting between them. Germline CDR1 reads MNHEY; CDR2 reads SMNVEV (reference sequence). The CDR3 sequence is 15 residues long. Here the CDR3 reads CASSLSGQGYEKLFF. Written as DNA, the CDR3 is TGTGCCAGCAGTTTATCCGGGCAGGGTTACGAAAAACTGTTTTTT.

The rearrangement uses TRBV11-2 and TRBJ2-7; 7 bases are shared with TRBD2. The CDR3 is made up of 13 amino acids. The germline CDR1 and CDR2 sequences are SGHAT and FQNNGV. V shed 6 bases and J 9 bases; nucleotides not matched to a gene: 11. The CDR3 reads CASSPGTNTGQYF. In nucleotides, the CDR3 is TGTGCCAGCAGTCCCGGGACTAACACCGGGCAGTACTTC.

The CDR3: CASSVGPSNTEAFF. For the CDR3, the DNA is TGTGCCAGCAGTGTGGGCCCATCGAACACTGAAGCTTTCTTT. The gene calls are TRBV6-1 and TRBJ1-1; D ambiguous. Germline CDR1 and CDR2: MNHNS and SASEGT. Trimming took off 4 bases at V and 1 base at J, with 10 bases between the two ends. The CDR3 contains 14 residues.

There are a few counts of this clone. V and J are TRBV5-1 and TRBJ2-1; tentatively, D is TRBD2 (6 bases). Germline CDR1 and CDR2: SGHRS and YFSETQ. V was cut by 1 base and J by 6 bases, with 14 bases left in between. CDR3 length equals 15 residues. The CDR3 DNA is TGCGCCAGCAGCTTGTATACGGGAGTACGCAATGAGCAGTTCTTC. It specifies CASSLYTGVRNEQFF.

The chain links TRBV4-1 to TRBJ2-1, with 8 bases matching TRBD2. Germline CDR1 MGHRA, CDR2 YSYEKL. The V segment lost 4 bases and the J segment 3 bases; nucleotides outside the gene matches: 14. This CDR3 has 18 residues. The CDR3 DNA reads TGCGCCAGCAGCCTGGGGCGCTTGGGTAGCGGGGTCTACAATGAGCAGTTCTTC. This translates into CASSLGRLGSGVYNEQFF.

The chain is built from TRBV19 and TRBJ1-2; 9 nucleotides agree with TRBD1. CDR3 length: 15 residues. The germline V gene encodes CDR1 LNHDA and CDR2 SQIVND (reference sequence). Losses at the gene ends were 5 bases for V and 6 bases for J; bases not matched to a gene: 10. CDR3 residues: CASSQYRGQVDGYTF. For the CDR3, the DNA is TGTGCCAGTAGTCAGTACAGGGGGCAGGTTGATGGCTACACCTTC. Combining the CDR3 with reference TRBV19 and TRBJ1-2 gives the whole variable domain DGGITQSPKYLFRKEGQNVTLSCEQNLNHDAMYWYRQDPGQGLRLIYYSQIVNDFQKGDIAEGYSVSREKKESFPLTVTSAQKNPTAFYLCASSQYRGQVDGYTFGSGTRLTVV.